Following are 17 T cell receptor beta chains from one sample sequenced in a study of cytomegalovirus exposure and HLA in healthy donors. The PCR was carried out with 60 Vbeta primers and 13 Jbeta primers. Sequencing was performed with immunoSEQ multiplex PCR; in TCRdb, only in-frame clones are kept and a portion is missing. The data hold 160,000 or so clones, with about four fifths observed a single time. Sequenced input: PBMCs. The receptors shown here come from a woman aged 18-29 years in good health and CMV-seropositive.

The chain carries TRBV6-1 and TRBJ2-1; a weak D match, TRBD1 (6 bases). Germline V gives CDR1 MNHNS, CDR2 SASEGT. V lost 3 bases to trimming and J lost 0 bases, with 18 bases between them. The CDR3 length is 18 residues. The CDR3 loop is CASSDPWVGHNSYNEQFF. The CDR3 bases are TGTGCCAGCAGTGACCCGTGGGTGGGACATAACTCCTACAATGAGCAGTTCTTC.

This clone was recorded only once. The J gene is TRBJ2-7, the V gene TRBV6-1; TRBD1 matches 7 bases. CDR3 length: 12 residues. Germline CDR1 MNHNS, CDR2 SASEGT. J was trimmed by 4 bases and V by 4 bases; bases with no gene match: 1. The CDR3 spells CASSARGYEQYF. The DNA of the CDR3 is TGTGCCAGCAGTGCCAGGGGGTACGAGCAGTACTTC.

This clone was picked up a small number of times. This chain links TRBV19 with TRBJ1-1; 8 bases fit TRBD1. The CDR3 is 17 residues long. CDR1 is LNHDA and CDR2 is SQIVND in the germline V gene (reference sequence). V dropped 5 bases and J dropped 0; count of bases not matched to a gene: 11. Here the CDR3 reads CASSLLGDRTMNTEAFF. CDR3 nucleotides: TGTGCCAGTAGTCTACTCGGGGACAGGACTATGAACACTGAAGCTTTCTTT.

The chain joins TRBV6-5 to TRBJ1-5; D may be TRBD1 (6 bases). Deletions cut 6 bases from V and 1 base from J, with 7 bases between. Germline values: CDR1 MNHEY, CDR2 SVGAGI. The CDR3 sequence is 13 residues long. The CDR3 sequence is CASRGGSNQPQHF. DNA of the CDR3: TGTGCCAGCAGAGGGGGAAGCAATCAGCCCCAGCATTTT.

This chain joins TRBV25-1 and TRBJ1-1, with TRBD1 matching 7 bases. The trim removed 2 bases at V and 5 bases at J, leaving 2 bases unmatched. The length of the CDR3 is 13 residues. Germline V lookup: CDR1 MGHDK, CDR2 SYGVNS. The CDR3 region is CASSETGETEAFF. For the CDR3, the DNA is TGTGCCAGCAGTGAAACAGGGGAAACTGAAGCTTTCTTT.

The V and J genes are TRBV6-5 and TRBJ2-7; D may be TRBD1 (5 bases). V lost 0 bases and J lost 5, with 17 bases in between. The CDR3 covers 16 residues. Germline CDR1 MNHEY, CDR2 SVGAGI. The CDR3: CASSYSTGRVSDEQYF. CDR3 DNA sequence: TGTGCCAGCAGTTACTCGACTGGCAGGGTATCGGACGAGCAGTACTTC.

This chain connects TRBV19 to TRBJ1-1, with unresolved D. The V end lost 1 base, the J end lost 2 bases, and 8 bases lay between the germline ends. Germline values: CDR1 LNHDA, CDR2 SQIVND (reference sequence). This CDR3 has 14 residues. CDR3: CASSIVRVNTEAFF. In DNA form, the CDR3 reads TGTGCCAGTAGTATAGTTCGAGTAAACACTGAAGCTTTCTTT.

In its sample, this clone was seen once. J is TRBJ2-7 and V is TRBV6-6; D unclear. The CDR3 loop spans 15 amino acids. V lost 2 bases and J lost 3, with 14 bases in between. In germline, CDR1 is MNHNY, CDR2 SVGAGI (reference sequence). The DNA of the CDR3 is TGTGCCAGCAGTTACACGGTCGAGTCCCACTACGAGCAGTACTTC. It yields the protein CASSYTVESHYEQYF.

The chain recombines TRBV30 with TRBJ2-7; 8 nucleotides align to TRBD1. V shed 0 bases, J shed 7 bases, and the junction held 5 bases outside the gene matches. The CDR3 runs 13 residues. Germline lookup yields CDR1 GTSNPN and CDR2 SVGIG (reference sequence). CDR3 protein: CAWSVRDRGEQYF. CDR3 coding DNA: TGTGCCTGGAGTGTACGAGACAGGGGAGAGCAGTACTTC.

This chain's CDR3 is CASRDRGSEEQYF. CDR3 nucleotides: TGCGCCAGCAGGGACAGGGGGTCCGAAGAGCAGTACTTC. This sequence joins TRBV4-1 and TRBJ2-7, with 10 nucleotides matching TRBD1. There are 13 residues in the CDR3. The germline V gene encodes CDR1 MGHRA and CDR2 YSYEKL. After removal of 6 bases from V and 7 bases from J, the junction contained 6 bases not matched to a gene.

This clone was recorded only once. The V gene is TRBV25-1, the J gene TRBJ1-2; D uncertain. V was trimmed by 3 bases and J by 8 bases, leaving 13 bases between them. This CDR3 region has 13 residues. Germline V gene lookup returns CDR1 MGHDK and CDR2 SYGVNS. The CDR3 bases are TGTGCCAGCAGTGATAAACTAGGACGAGGCTACACCTTC. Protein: CASSDKLGRGYTF.

The CDR3 DNA follows: TGTGCCAGCAGTTACTCGATGCGGGGGGCAGGATCACCCCTCCACTTT. Amino acid sequence: CASSYSMRGAGSPLHF. J is TRBJ1-6 and V is TRBV6-5; perhaps TRBD1 as D (6 bases). CDR1 and CDR2 (germline): MNHEY, SVGAGI. The V end was cut by 0 bases, the J end by 10 bases, with 16 bases between. The CDR3 is made up of 16 amino acids.

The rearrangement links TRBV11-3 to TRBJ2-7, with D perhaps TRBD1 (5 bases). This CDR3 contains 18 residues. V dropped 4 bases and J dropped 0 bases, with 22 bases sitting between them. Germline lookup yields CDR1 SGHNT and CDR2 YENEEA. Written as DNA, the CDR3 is TGTGCCAGCAGCTCCCACCCCCTCGGGCAGGGTTCCTCCTACGAGCAGTACTTC. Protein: CASSSHPLGQGSSYEQYF.

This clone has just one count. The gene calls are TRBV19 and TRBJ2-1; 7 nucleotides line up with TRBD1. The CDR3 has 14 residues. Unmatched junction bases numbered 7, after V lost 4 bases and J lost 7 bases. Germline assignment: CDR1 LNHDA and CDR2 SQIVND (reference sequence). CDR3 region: CASSKTGLPNEQFF. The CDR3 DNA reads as TGTGCCAGTAGTAAGACAGGGCTGCCGAATGAGCAGTTCTTC. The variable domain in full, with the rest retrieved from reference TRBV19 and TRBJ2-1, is DGGITQSPKYLFRKEGQNVTLSCEQNLNHDAMYWYRQDPGQGLRLIYYSQIVNDFQKGDIAEGYSVSREKKESFPLTVTSAQKNPTAFYLCASSKTGLPNEQFFGPGTRLTVL.

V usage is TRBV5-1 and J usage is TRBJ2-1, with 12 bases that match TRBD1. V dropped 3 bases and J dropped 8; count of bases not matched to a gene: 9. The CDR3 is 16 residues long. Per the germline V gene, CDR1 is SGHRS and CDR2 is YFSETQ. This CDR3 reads CASSSQGQGAADEQFF. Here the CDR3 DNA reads TGCGCCAGCAGCTCACAGGGACAGGGGGCGGCAGATGAGCAGTTCTTC.

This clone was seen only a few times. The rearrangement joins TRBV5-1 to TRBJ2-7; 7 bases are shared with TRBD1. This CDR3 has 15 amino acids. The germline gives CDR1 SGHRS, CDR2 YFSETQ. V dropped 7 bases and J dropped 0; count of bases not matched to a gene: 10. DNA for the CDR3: TGCGCCAGCCGTTTAAGTGACAGGGACTCCTACGAGCAGTACTTC. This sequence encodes CASRLSDRDSYEQYF.

CDR3 residues: CASSPGGGISGEQFF. The DNA of the CDR3 is TGTGCCAGCAGCCCGGGAGGGGGGATTAGCGGGGAGCAGTTCTTC. The chain is built from TRBV7-3 and TRBJ2-1, with TRBD2 identical over 8 bases. V shed 5 bases, J shed 10 bases, and the junction held 13 bases outside the gene matches. The CDR3 runs 15 residues. Per the germline V gene, CDR1 is SGHTA and CDR2 is FQGTGA. Full variable domain (rest looked up from reference TRBV7-3 and TRBJ2-1): GAGVSQTPSNKVTEKGKYVELRCDPISGHTALYWYRQSLGQGPEFLIYFQGTGAADDSGLPNDRFFAVRPEGSVSTLKIQRTERGDSAVYLCASSPGGGISGEQFFGPGTRLTVL.